The 12 T cell receptor beta chains in this list originate from one sample, sequenced in a study of response to subunit inactivated influenza vaccine. One entry per CDR3 protein results from TCRdb running MiXCR on the RT-PCR reads. Here the sample spans 500,000 to 550,000 distinct CDR3 sequences, under 25% being singletons. This sample also belongs to another study, concerning T cells expressing NK-cell markers. That source reports: A 5'RACE template switching approach incorporating UMIs was used to make TCR beta cDNA.

Sequences were derived from CD4+ T cells sorted from PBMCs, sampled less than 13 days after vaccination. The receptor set was obtained from a man in his fifties who received an inactivated influenza vaccine.

The DNA for the CDR3 is TGTGCCAGCAGCTTATCCCTCTGGGGTGGCTACACCTTC. Its protein is CASSLSLWGGYTF. The J gene is TRBJ1-2, the V gene TRBV11-2; D gene ambiguous. Germline loops: CDR1 SGHAT, CDR2 FQNNGV. Trimming took off 2 bases at V and 7 bases at J, with 11 bases between the two ends. The CDR3 contains 13 residues.

This clonotype was seen more than once but under ten times. This chain joins TRBV6-1 and TRBJ1-4; 7 nucleotides agree with TRBD1. The CDR3 contains 15 residues. CDR1 and CDR2 from the germline V gene are MNHNS and SASEGT. The junction had 11 bases not matched to a gene; V was cut back by 6 bases and J by 7 bases. The CDR3 DNA reads as TGTGCCAGCAGACGTCAGGGGGATCTCTCTGAAAAACTGTTTTTT. Protein product: CASRRQGDLSEKLFF.

The rearrangement uses TRBV6-2 or TRBV6-3 and TRBJ2-1, with a tentative D call TRBD1 (6 bases). Germline V CDR1 and CDR2: MNHEY, SVGEGT. The V gene lost 5 bases and the J gene lost 4 bases, with 15 bases spanning the gap. The CDR3 totals 15 residues. CDR3 sequence: CASSTPRGYYNEQFF. The CDR3, as DNA: TGTGCCAGCAGTACCCCCAGGGGTTATTACAATGAGCAGTTCTTC.

This clonotype has just one count. The rearrangement joins TRBV20-1 to TRBJ2-2, with D perhaps TRBD1 (6 bases). The CDR3 covers 14 residues. Germline loops: CDR1 DFQATT, CDR2 SNEGSKA (reference sequence). V was trimmed by 5 bases and J by 1 base, leaving 11 bases between them. CDR3: CSAFPGQNTGELFF. The CDR3 bases are TGCAGTGCTTTCCCGGGACAGAACACCGGGGAGCTGTTTTTT.

The chain joins TRBV6-2 or TRBV6-3 to TRBJ2-7; TRBD1 matches at 7 bases. V lost 2 bases and J lost 2; bases outside the gene matches: 9. Per the germline V gene, CDR1 is MNHEY and CDR2 is SVGEGT. The CDR3 is made up of 16 amino acids. CDR3 amino acids: CASSYSLARGPYEQYF. The CDR3 bases are TGTGCCAGCAGTTACAGCCTGGCGAGGGGGCCCTACGAGCAGTACTTC.

This clonotype occurred a few times. The genes are TRBV20-1 and TRBJ1-4; D not resolved. The CDR3 runs to 12 residues. The V gene lost 8 bases and the J gene lost 6 bases, with 13 bases spanning the gap. Germline CDR1 DFQATT, CDR2 SNEGSKA (reference sequence). The CDR3 region has the DNA TGCAGTTGTACCCTAAGGGATGAAAAACTGTTTTTT. Amino acid sequence: CSCTLRDEKLFF.

The V gene is TRBV7-9, the J gene TRBJ1-4; D perhaps matches TRBD1 (5 bases). V shed 6 bases and J shed 7 bases, with 21 bases lying between them. The CDR3 extends over 16 amino acids. Germline assignment: CDR1 SEHNR and CDR2 FQNEAQ (reference sequence). CDR3 sequence reads: CASSSKGRGSGEKLFF. Here the CDR3 DNA reads TGTGCCAGCAGTTCAAAAGGGAGGGGCTCCGGTGAAAAACTGTTTTTT.

J is TRBJ2-1 and V is TRBV20-1; 8 nucleotides align to TRBD2. Germline V gene data show CDR1 as DFQATT and CDR2 as SNEGSKA (reference sequence). Trimming removed 2 bases from V and 4 bases from J; junction bases left unmatched: 4. CDR3 length: 14 amino acids. Here the CDR3 DNA reads TGCAGTGCTAGATTGCGGGGGGTTTACAATGAGCAGTTCTTC. Residues: CSARLRGVYNEQFF.

This clonotype was seen only a few times. CDR3 bases: TGTGCCGTACATGGCGAGCTGTTTTTT. It yields the protein CAVHGELFF. The V call is TRBV9, the J call TRBJ2-2; unclear D gene. V dropped 10 bases and J dropped 11 bases, with 9 bases sitting between them. This CDR3 region has 9 residues. The germline V gene encodes CDR1 SGDLS and CDR2 YYNGEE.

This clonotype was seen only a few times. One end of the junction does not line up with germline, which may come from a read error. V gene TRBV7-9 combines with J gene TRBJ2-6; no clear D gene. The CDR3 is 10 amino acids. The V gene's germline CDR1 is SEHNR and CDR2 FQNEAQ (reference sequence). CDR3 nucleotide sequence: TGTGCCAGCGAGGTTAACGGTTTGGCTTTC. Protein product: CASEVNGLAF.

The V and J genes are TRBV12-3 or TRBV12-4 and TRBJ2-2; D not certain. The germline V and J ends were trimmed by 3 bases and 9 bases, with 17 bases remaining between them. The CDR3 sequence is 15 residues long. CDR3 residues: CASSFFGGPVRELFF. In DNA form, the CDR3 reads TGTGCCAGCAGTTTTTTCGGCGGACCCGTTCGGGAGCTGTTTTTT.

The V and J genes are TRBV5-1 and TRBJ1-2; 7 bases align to TRBD1. Germline values: CDR1 SGHRS, CDR2 YFSETQ. The ends lost 5 bases at V and 4 bases at J; junction bases unmatched: 11. The CDR3 has 15 residues. CDR3 loop: CASRSGTDGTYGYTF. For the CDR3, the DNA is TGCGCCAGCAGGTCGGGGACAGATGGAACCTATGGCTACACCTTC.